The 6 T cell receptor beta chains in this list originate from one sample, sequenced in a study of T cell responses to AZD1222 COVID-19 vaccine (dated by TCRdb to the early 2020s). Libraries were prepared through the immunoSEQ multiplex PCR assay. TCRdb's version of the immuneACCESS table is confined to in-frame rearrangements and falls short of the full clone set. An unresolved V gene accounts for under half of the shortfall where checked; the remainder is of unknown origin. For this sample there are about 150,000 clones; 80% to 90% appear just once. The ten top clones hold over 8% of the sample. The time point label of this sample denotes: about 28 days (+/-7) after the second vaccine dose. This sample comprised peripheral blood, obtained 28 days after the second AZD1222 dose. All receptors come from an adult who received the AZD1222 COVID-19 vaccine.

This chain uses TRBV18 with TRBJ1-5; D is undetermined. CDR1 and CDR2 (germline): KGHSH, LQKENI. CDR3 size: 13 residues. Trimming took off 0 bases at V and 6 bases at J, with 6 bases between the two ends. The DNA for the CDR3 is TGTGCCAGCTCACCACCGGTCGGTCAGCCCCAGCATTTT. Amino acids: CASSPPVGQPQHF. The complete variable domain, with remaining parts taken from reference TRBV18 and TRBJ1-5, reads NAGVMQNPRHLVRRRGQEARLRCSPMKGHSHVYWYRQLPEEGLKFMVYLQKENIIDESGMPKERFSAEFPKEGPSILRIQQVVRGDSAAYFCASSPPVGQPQHFGDGTRLSIL.

This clone was detected once. This chain joins TRBV11-3 and TRBJ1-2; 8 bases fit TRBD1. Germline CDR1 is SGHNT and CDR2 is YENEEA. With V trimmed by 0 bases and J by 13 bases, 7 bases remained unmatched. The CDR3 contains 13 residues. Written as DNA, the CDR3 is TGTGCCAGCAGCTTAGAACGGACAGGGCGTCCCACCTTC. Its translation: CASSLERTGRPTF.

The count of this clone is one. The chain combines TRBV7-2 with TRBJ2-5, with D perhaps matching TRBD1 (6 bases). CDR1 is SGHTA, CDR2 FQGNSA, per germline. The CDR3 sequence is 14 residues long. The V and J ends lost 5 bases and 4 bases respectively, with 14 bases between them. The CDR3 nucleotides read TGTGCCAGCAGCCTTACAGGGTCAGGAGAGACCCAGTACTTC. Its protein is CASSLTGSGETQYF.

This chain connects TRBV19 to TRBJ2-3; D is ambiguous. The length of the CDR3 is 13 residues. Germline-derived CDR1 and CDR2 are LNHDA and SQIVND (reference sequence). Trimming cost V 5 bases and J 2 bases, with 8 bases left between them. CDR3 nucleotide sequence: TGTGCCAGTAGTCCCACGATCACAGATACGCAGTATTTT. Its translation is CASSPTITDTQYF.

This rearrangement joins TRBV9 to TRBJ2-6; D gene ambiguous. The CDR3 consists of 17 residues. Germline V gene data show CDR1 as SGDLS and CDR2 as YYNGEE. The V end was cut by 3 bases, the J end by 0 bases, with 13 bases between. The CDR3 here is CASSGIGWGSGANVLTF. CDR3 sequence (DNA): TGTGCCAGCAGCGGCATAGGGTGGGGCTCTGGGGCCAACGTCCTGACTTTC.

The rearrangement joins TRBV28 to TRBJ1-1; unclear D gene. The V end lost 6 bases, the J end lost 7 bases, and 12 bases lay between the germline ends. Germline values: CDR1 MDHEN, CDR2 SYDVKM. This CDR3 is built from 12 residues. The CDR3: CASSTTYGEAFF. The CDR3 bases are TGTGCCAGCAGCACCACATACGGTGAAGCTTTCTTT.